Here is one T cell receptor (beta chain) with its context. No antigen is known for it. This sample was included in a study of T cell responses to AZD1222 COVID-19 vaccine. Per the germline V gene, CDR1 is SGHRS and CDR2 is YFSETQ. The CDR3 loop spans 17 amino acids. Trimming took 4 bases from V and 6 from J, leaving 23 bases between them. Produced via immunoSEQ multiplex PCR; TCRdb's table is partial and in-frame only. The sample has 110,000 to 150,000 clones, over 90% seen once. Study results and limitations: Seropositive status at baseline applied to only five or six AZD1222 recipients. Unmutated variant regions reportedly attract nearly half of all spike-specific TCRs. None of the repertoires were sampled until the peak T cell response had passed.

This sample comprised peripheral blood, obtained on day 0 of MenACWY control vaccination. The rearrangement links TRBV5-1 to TRBJ2-1; D is undetermined. This receptor was obtained from an adult in good health. The CDR3 spells CASSLAVGIALLNEQFF. The DNA for the CDR3 is TGCGCCAGCAGCCTGGCGGTGGGTATCGCACTTCTCAATGAGCAGTTCTTC.